A single sample is the source of the 5 T cell receptor beta chains below, sequenced in a study of blood T cells in healthy people across ages. Alongside a J-beta primer mix, a sample-barcoded 5' primer served in a second PCR lasting about 7 to 11 cycles. TCRdb re-analysed the 5' RACE reads in MiXCR, keeping a single row per CDR3 protein. The table has about 570,000 distinct CDR3 sequences, 27% seen once. The sequenced material came from blood. These receptors were taken from a woman aged 70 to 79 in good health.

The chain links TRBV7-9 to TRBJ2-3; D uncertain. V lost 5 bases and J lost 3, with 12 bases in between. The CDR3 loop spans 14 amino acids. Germline V lookup: CDR1 SEHNR, CDR2 FQNEAQ (reference sequence). Here the CDR3 reads CASSLPLATDTQYF. The CDR3 coding sequence is TGTGCCAGCAGCCTGCCCCTGGCGACAGATACGCAGTATTTT.

The rearrangement joins TRBV12-3 or TRBV12-4 to TRBJ2-1; 10 bases are shared with TRBD2. V lost 4 bases and J lost 4; bases outside the gene matches: 10. The CDR3 spans 17 residues. The CDR3 DNA is TGTGCCAGCAGTTGGGCTCCTAGCGGGGGTAATTACAATGAGCAGTTCTTC. Residues: CASSWAPSGGNYNEQFF.

The gene calls are TRBV20-1 and TRBJ1-2; D possibly corresponds to TRBD1 (6 bases). Trimming removed 0 bases at V and 5 bases at J, with 19 bases between. This CDR3 has 16 residues. Germline CDR1 reads DFQATT; CDR2 reads SNEGSKA (reference sequence). The CDR3 DNA reads TGCAGTGCTAGAGATCTCCTGGGGGCTTCTTGGTATGGCTACACCTTC. Translating it yields CSARDLLGASWYGYTF.

There are many counts of this clonotype. The V gene is TRBV3-1, the J gene TRBJ1-1; D gene ambiguous. This CDR3 region has 14 residues. The germline V and J ends were trimmed by 3 bases and 1 base, with 9 bases remaining between them. The germline CDR1 and CDR2 sequences are LGHDT and YNNKEL (reference sequence). This chain's CDR3 is CASSQRSRNTEAFF. DNA of the CDR3: TGTGCCAGCAGCCAGCGGTCGAGGAACACTGAAGCTTTCTTT.

This sequence joins TRBV30 and TRBJ2-1, with D perhaps TRBD2 (6 bases). The germline V gene has CDR1 GTSNPN and CDR2 SVGIG (reference sequence). Deletions cut 5 bases from V and 9 bases from J, with 11 bases between. CDR3 length: 11 amino acids. This chain's CDR3 is CAWGTLGEQFF. CDR3 in DNA: TGTGCCTGGGGGACTCTCGGTGAGCAGTTCTTC.